This TCR beta chain was recorded in a study of PD-1 blockade in mismatch repair-deficient tumors. Study background: Enrolled about 2012-2017, patients had progressing, pretreated mismatch repair-deficient cancers of around 12 types. Regarding the study as a whole: Tumor-resident clones, often absent from pretreatment blood, expanded after pembrolizumab and then contracted.

V lost 9 bases and J 2 bases, leaving 11 bases between the germline ends. This CDR3 is 13 amino acids long. Germline lookup yields CDR1 MNHNS and CDR2 SASEGT. A few pembrolizumab responders had their TCRs sequenced. The data were produced by immunoSEQ multiplex PCR, yet TCRdb's version contains in-frame clones alone and is incomplete. The table shows 80,000 to 100,000 clones, with 81% occurring only once. Regarding this clone: Its antigen remains unidentified.

V gene TRBV6-1 combines with J gene TRBJ1-3; the D gene is possibly TRBD1 (6 bases). Material: peripheral blood, obtained 12 weeks after starting pembrolizumab. This receptor was obtained from an adult with mismatch repair-deficient cancer. CDR3 nucleotides: TGTGCCAGTACACAGGGCCCTGGAAACACCATATATTTT. Translation gives CASTQGPGNTIYF.